The 5 T cell receptor beta chains below come from one sample, sequenced in a study of blood T cells in healthy people across ages. A J-beta primer mix and a sample-barcoded 5' primer were used in a second PCR of about 7 to 12 cycles. A single record per CDR3 protein comes from TCRdb applying MiXCR to the 5' RACE reads. The sample contains 1.6 million or so distinct CDR3 sequences, roughly 32% of which appear only once. The sequenced sample was blood. The receptor source for this set is a young woman in good health.

As to this clonotype: The junction differs from germline at one of its ends, possibly a read error. The V call is TRBV7-3, the J call TRBJ2-3; maybe TRBD1 (6 bases). CDR1 and CDR2 from the germline V gene are SGHTA and FQGTGA. This CDR3 has 12 amino acids. The CDR3 spells CASSYEGDTRYF. CDR3 DNA sequence: TGTGCCAGCAGTTACGAGGGGGATACGCGGTATTTT. Filled out from reference TRBV7-3 and TRBJ2-3, the complete variable domain reads GAGVSQTPSNKVTEKGKYVELRCDPISGHTALYWYRQSLGQGPEFLIYFQGTGAADDSGLPNDRFFAVRPEGSVSTLKIQRTERGDSAVYLCASSYEGDTRYFGPGTRLTVL.

The CDR3 is CSASDEQFF. CDR3 coding DNA: TGCAGTGCTAGCGATGAGCAGTTCTTC. The chain joins TRBV20-1 to TRBJ2-1; D unclear. V was cut by 3 bases and J by 8 bases, with 2 bases left in between. Germline-derived CDR1 and CDR2 are DFQATT and SNEGSKA (reference sequence). This CDR3 is 9 amino acids long.

This clonotype turned up a few times. The rearrangement uses TRBV2 and TRBJ2-3; a weak D match, TRBD1 (6 bases). This CDR3 region has 14 residues. V lost 7 bases to trimming and J lost 4 bases, with 15 bases between them. Germline values: CDR1 SNHLY, CDR2 FYNNEI. The CDR3 sequence: CASMDIAGADTQYF. The CDR3 coding sequence is TGTGCCAGCATGGATATTGCAGGGGCAGATACGCAGTATTTT.

The V gene is TRBV4-1, the J gene TRBJ1-2, with 9 bases that match TRBD1. The CDR3 runs to 16 residues. Germline CDR1 is MGHRA and CDR2 is YSYEKL. Trimming took 7 bases from V and 2 from J; bases not matched to a gene: 11. CDR3 sequence: CASTPAGQGSNYGYTF. The DNA for the CDR3 is TGCGCCAGCACCCCGGCAGGACAGGGGTCGAACTATGGCTACACCTTC.

This sequence joins TRBV6-2 or TRBV6-3 and TRBJ1-5; no definite D call. Germline CDR1 reads MNHEY; CDR2 reads SVGEGT. Trimming stripped 8 bases from V and 6 bases from J, with 17 bases between. This CDR3 contains 14 residues. CDR3 nucleotides: TGTGCCAGCTCCTTTGCGGGCGCCGGTCAGCCCCAGCATTTT. Residues: CASSFAGAGQPQHF.